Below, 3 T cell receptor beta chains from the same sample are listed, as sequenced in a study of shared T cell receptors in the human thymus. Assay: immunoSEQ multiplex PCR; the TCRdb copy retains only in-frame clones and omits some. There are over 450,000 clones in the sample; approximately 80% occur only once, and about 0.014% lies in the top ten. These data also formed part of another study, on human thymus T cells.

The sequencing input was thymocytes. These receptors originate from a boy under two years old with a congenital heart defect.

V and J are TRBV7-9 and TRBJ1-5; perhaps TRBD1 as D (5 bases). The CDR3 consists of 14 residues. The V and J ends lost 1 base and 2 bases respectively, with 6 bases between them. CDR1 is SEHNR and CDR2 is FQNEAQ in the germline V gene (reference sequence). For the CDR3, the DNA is TGTGCCAGCAGCTTAGGGGGCGGCAATCAGCCCCAGCATTTT. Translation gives CASSLGGGNQPQHF.

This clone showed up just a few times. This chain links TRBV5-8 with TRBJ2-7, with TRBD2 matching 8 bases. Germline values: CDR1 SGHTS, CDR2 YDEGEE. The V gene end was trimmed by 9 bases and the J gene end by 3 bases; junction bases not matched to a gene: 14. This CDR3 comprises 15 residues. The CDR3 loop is CAIPGYQAGDYEQYF. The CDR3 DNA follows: TGTGCCATCCCTGGTTATCAAGCGGGGGACTACGAGCAGTACTTC.

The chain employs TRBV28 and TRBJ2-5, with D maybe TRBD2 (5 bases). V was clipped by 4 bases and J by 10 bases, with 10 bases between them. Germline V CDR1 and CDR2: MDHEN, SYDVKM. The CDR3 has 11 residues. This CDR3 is CASSSGVIQYF. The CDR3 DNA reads TGTGCCAGCAGTTCCGGGGTGATCCAGTACTTC.